A selection of T cell receptor beta chains follows, all from one sample in a study of human T cells and chemical hapten exposure. Via MiXCR, TCRdb re-called the RACE reads, giving one row per CDR3 protein. The table lists a few hundred thousand distinct CDR3 sequences, around 5.5% of them singletons, with about 8.2% in the top ten. This specimen consisted of whole blood, obtained in connection with sensitization to the hapten diphenylcyclopropenone (DPC). The source is a woman between 18 and 29 years old with alopecia areata. Some clones in this sample may be carry-over from other donors' samples. The CDR3 runs from the conserved cysteine through the conserved F or W. The order of the fields is J gene, V gene, clone size, D gene, CDR3 protein, CDR3 DNA. D genes are given only for firm matches. Where a row states a size, it is once, few, many or the class of an expanded clone; other rows omit it.

j_gene: TRBJ1-5; v_gene: TRBV7-2; abundance: many; d_gene: TRBD1; CDR3aa: CASSSSTGRQPQHF; CDR3nt: TGTGCCAGCAGCTCGTCGACAGGGAGGCAGCCCCAGCATTTT
j_gene: TRBJ1-6; v_gene: TRBV7-2; abundance: few; d_gene: .; CDR3aa: CASSLAPPGRNSPLHF; CDR3nt: TGTGCCAGCAGCTTAGCGCCCCCGGGCCGCAATTCACCCCTCCACTTT
j_gene: TRBJ1-5; v_gene: TRBV6-5; abundance: few; d_gene: .; CDR3aa: CASKRASNQPQHF; CDR3nt: TGTGCCAGCAAGCGCGCGAGCAATCAGCCCCAGCATTTT
j_gene: TRBJ1-2; v_gene: TRBV7-9; abundance: few; d_gene: TRBD1; CDR3aa: CASSPPGQESYGYTF; CDR3nt: TGTGCCAGCAGCCCACCAGGACAGGAAAGCTATGGCTACACCTTC
j_gene: TRBJ2-1; v_gene: TRBV12-3/TRBV12-4; abundance: many; d_gene: .; CDR3aa: CASSLITAYNEQFF; CDR3nt: TGTGCCAGCAGTTTGATCACAGCCTACAATGAGCAGTTCTTC
j_gene: TRBJ2-7; v_gene: TRBV28; abundance: many; d_gene: .; CDR3aa: CASSFAAGPYEQYF; CDR3nt: TGTGCCAGCAGTTTCGCGGCAGGGCCCTACGAGCAGTACTTC
j_gene: TRBJ2-5; v_gene: TRBV15; abundance: .; d_gene: .; CDR3aa: CATSRDRGTTGTQYF; CDR3nt: TGTGCCACCAGCAGAGATAGAGGGACAACGGGGACCCAGTACTTC
j_gene: TRBJ2-1; v_gene: TRBV5-1; abundance: .; d_gene: TRBD1; CDR3aa: CASSVVTGTGKNNEQFF; CDR3nt: TGCGCCAGCAGCGTGGTAACCGGGACAGGAAAAAACAATGAGCAGTTCTTC
j_gene: TRBJ2-3; v_gene: TRBV12-3/TRBV12-4; abundance: few; d_gene: .; CDR3aa: CASSLEVLGTDTQYF; CDR3nt: TGTGCCAGCAGTTTAGAGGTCTTGGGCACAGATACGCAGTATTTT
j_gene: TRBJ1-4; v_gene: TRBV7-2; abundance: few; d_gene: .; CDR3aa: CASSLGGDPSSEKLFF; CDR3nt: TGTGCCAGCAGCTTAGGAGGGGATCCAAGTAGTGAAAAACTGTTTTTT
j_gene: TRBJ1-2; v_gene: TRBV5-1; abundance: many; d_gene: .; CDR3aa: CASSFGSAGGYTF; CDR3nt: TGCGCCAGCAGCTTCGGCTCTGCCGGCGGCTACACCTTC
j_gene: TRBJ1-4; v_gene: TRBV7-9; abundance: few; d_gene: .; CDR3aa: CASSPHGRGRDEKLFF; CDR3nt: TGTGCCAGCAGCCCACATGGACGGGGGAGGGATGAAAAACTGTTTTTT
j_gene: TRBJ2-7; v_gene: TRBV5-1; abundance: many; d_gene: TRBD1; CDR3aa: CASSSTTGTGSNEQYF; CDR3nt: TGCGCCAGCAGCTCCACCACCGGGACAGGGTCTAACGAGCAGTACTTC
j_gene: TRBJ2-1; v_gene: TRBV20-1; abundance: many; d_gene: TRBD1; CDR3aa: CSATGQTYNEQFF; CDR3nt: TGCAGTGCTACGGGACAGACTTACAATGAGCAGTTCTTC
j_gene: TRBJ2-5; v_gene: TRBV11-2; abundance: few; d_gene: .; CDR3aa: CASSSRDNPYQETQYF; CDR3nt: TGTGCCAGCAGCTCCCGGGACAATCCGTACCAAGAGACCCAGTACTTC
j_gene: TRBJ1-2; v_gene: TRBV7-2; abundance: many; d_gene: .; CDR3aa: CASSLYYGYTF; CDR3nt: TGTGCCAGCAGCTTGTACTATGGCTACACCTTC
j_gene: TRBJ2-5; v_gene: TRBV7-2; abundance: few; d_gene: TRBD2; CDR3aa: CASSLVASGDQETQYF; CDR3nt: TGTGCCAGCAGCTTAGTGGCTAGCGGGGACCAAGAGACCCAGTACTTC
j_gene: TRBJ2-3; v_gene: TRBV20-1; abundance: many; d_gene: .; CDR3aa: CSARDQTTDTQYF; CDR3nt: TGCAGTGCTAGAGATCAGACGACGGATACGCAGTATTTT
j_gene: TRBJ2-5; v_gene: TRBV5-1; abundance: many; d_gene: .; CDR3aa: CASSLGQQETQYF; CDR3nt: TGTGCCAGCAGCTTAGGACAGCAAGAGACCCAGTACTTC
j_gene: TRBJ1-2; v_gene: TRBV3-1; abundance: few; d_gene: TRBD1; CDR3aa: CASSPRQGGLYGYTF; CDR3nt: TGTGCCAGCAGCCCCCGACAGGGAGGCCTCTATGGCTACACCTTC
j_gene: TRBJ2-1; v_gene: TRBV7-2; abundance: .; d_gene: TRBD1; CDR3aa: CASSSGTGYNEQFF; CDR3nt: TGTGCCAGCAGCTCCGGGACAGGTTACAATGAGCAGTTCTTC
j_gene: TRBJ2-1; v_gene: TRBV10-3; abundance: .; d_gene: TRBD2; CDR3aa: CAISERGDEQFF; CDR3nt: TGTGCCATCAGTGAGCGGGGGGATGAGCAGTTCTTC
j_gene: TRBJ1-5; v_gene: TRBV28; abundance: .; d_gene: .; CDR3aa: CASNTNKRKPQHF; CDR3nt: TGTGCCAGCAACACCAATAAGAGGAAGCCCCAGCATTTT
j_gene: TRBJ2-2; v_gene: TRBV5-1; abundance: many; d_gene: TRBD2; CDR3aa: CASSGLAGFNTGELFF; CDR3nt: TGCGCCAGCAGCGGACTAGCGGGGTTTAACACCGGGGAGCTGTTTTTT
j_gene: TRBJ2-1; v_gene: TRBV6-5; abundance: many; d_gene: .; CDR3aa: CASSYGRRIYNEQFF; CDR3nt: TGTGCCAGCAGTTACGGGCGTAGGATCTACAATGAGCAGTTCTTC
j_gene: TRBJ2-1; v_gene: TRBV7-8; abundance: .; d_gene: TRBD2; CDR3aa: CASSSNRGGVEQFF; CDR3nt: TGTGCCAGCAGCTCGAATCGGGGGGGCGTTGAGCAGTTCTTC
j_gene: TRBJ1-1; v_gene: TRBV18; abundance: many; d_gene: .; CDR3aa: CASSPPGRSGEAFF; CDR3nt: TGTGCCAGCTCACCACCGGGGAGGAGCGGTGAAGCTTTCTTT
j_gene: TRBJ2-1; v_gene: TRBV20-1; abundance: many; d_gene: TRBD2; CDR3aa: CSATGLAGDIDEQFF; CDR3nt: TGCAGTGCTACGGGACTAGCGGGGGATATAGATGAGCAGTTCTTC
j_gene: TRBJ1-5; v_gene: TRBV12-5; abundance: .; d_gene: .; CDR3aa: CASGLLKPGGLRVDQPQHF; CDR3nt: TGTGCTAGTGGTTTGCTTAAACCGGGGGGACTGAGGGTGGATCAGCCCCAGCATTTT
j_gene: TRBJ2-7; v_gene: TRBV29-1; abundance: few; d_gene: .; CDR3aa: CSVGGREQYF; CDR3nt: TGCAGCGTGGGTGGACGGGAGCAGTACTTC
j_gene: TRBJ2-3; v_gene: TRBV4-3; abundance: many; d_gene: .; CDR3aa: CASSQDPRLADTQYF; CDR3nt: TGCGCCAGCAGCCAAGACCCTAGACTCGCAGATACGCAGTATTTT
j_gene: TRBJ2-2; v_gene: TRBV29-1; abundance: many; d_gene: .; CDR3aa: CSVVEGTGELFF; CDR3nt: TGCAGCGTTGTCGAGGGAACCGGGGAGCTGTTTTTT
j_gene: TRBJ2-2; v_gene: TRBV7-2; abundance: many; d_gene: .; CDR3aa: CASSLTKPNTGELFF; CDR3nt: TGTGCCAGCAGCTTGACAAAACCGAACACCGGGGAGCTGTTTTTT
j_gene: TRBJ1-2; v_gene: TRBV29-1; abundance: few; d_gene: .; CDR3aa: CSVEEELGYGYTF; CDR3nt: TGCAGCGTTGAAGAGGAGCTAGGCTATGGCTACACCTTC
j_gene: TRBJ1-6; v_gene: TRBV2; abundance: many; d_gene: .; CDR3aa: CASSEEGPYNSPLHF; CDR3nt: TGTGCCAGCAGTGAGGAGGGACCCTATAATTCACCCCTCCACTTT
j_gene: TRBJ2-7; v_gene: TRBV27; abundance: few; d_gene: .; CDR3aa: CASSFSTYPTHEQYF; CDR3nt: TGTGCCAGCAGTTTTTCCACATACCCTACCCACGAGCAGTACTTC
j_gene: TRBJ2-4; v_gene: TRBV18; abundance: .; d_gene: .; CDR3aa: CASSPPGREAKNIQYF; CDR3nt: TGTGCCAGCTCACCACCAGGGCGAGAAGCCAAAAACATTCAGTACTTC
j_gene: TRBJ1-5; v_gene: TRBV20-1; abundance: many; d_gene: TRBD1; CDR3aa: CSALNGQGISNQPQHF; CDR3nt: TGCAGTGCTCTCAACGGACAGGGTATAAGCAATCAGCCCCAGCATTTT
j_gene: TRBJ2-7; v_gene: TRBV27; abundance: few; d_gene: .; CDR3aa: CASSPIAGARYEQYF; CDR3nt: TGTGCCAGCAGTCCAATCGCCGGGGCGCGTTACGAGCAGTACTTC
j_gene: TRBJ1-1; v_gene: TRBV7-2; abundance: .; d_gene: .; CDR3aa: CASSFEGEGYTEAFF; CDR3nt: TGTGCCAGCAGTTTTGAGGGGGAAGGGTACACTGAAGCTTTCTTT
j_gene: TRBJ2-7; v_gene: TRBV4-3; abundance: few; d_gene: TRBD2; CDR3aa: CASSQVRGGPYEQYF; CDR3nt: TGCGCCAGCAGCCAGGTCCGGGGGGGCCCATACGAGCAGTACTTC
j_gene: TRBJ1-2; v_gene: TRBV7-2; abundance: .; d_gene: .; CDR3aa: CASSLNGFNYGYTF; CDR3nt: TGTGCCAGCAGCTTAAACGGATTTAACTATGGCTACACCTTC
j_gene: TRBJ1-1; v_gene: TRBV7-2; abundance: many; d_gene: TRBD1; CDR3aa: CASSARGQGGEAFF; CDR3nt: TGTGCCAGCAGCGCCAGGGGGCAGGGGGGAGAAGCTTTCTTT
j_gene: TRBJ1-5; v_gene: TRBV20-1; abundance: few; d_gene: .; CDR3aa: CSARVQGTNQPQHF; CDR3nt: TGCAGTGCTAGAGTACAAGGGACCAATCAGCCCCAGCATTTT
j_gene: TRBJ2-1; v_gene: TRBV3-1; abundance: .; d_gene: .; CDR3aa: CASSPTPSSYNEQFF; CDR3nt: TGTGCCAGCAGCCCGACTCCAAGCTCCTACAATGAGCAGTTCTTC
j_gene: TRBJ1-2; v_gene: TRBV5-4; abundance: .; d_gene: TRBD1; CDR3aa: CASSMGQEADFNYGYTF; CDR3nt: TGTGCCAGCAGCATGGGACAGGAGGCGGATTTTAACTATGGCTACACCTTC
j_gene: TRBJ1-5; v_gene: TRBV5-6; abundance: few; d_gene: TRBD1; CDR3aa: CASSFRTGRVQPQHF; CDR3nt: TGTGCCAGCAGCTTTCGGACAGGGCGTGTTCAGCCCCAGCATTTT
j_gene: TRBJ2-1; v_gene: TRBV20-1; abundance: few; d_gene: TRBD2; CDR3aa: CSARDQQRGDREQFF; CDR3nt: TGCAGTGCTAGAGATCAACAGCGGGGGGATCGGGAGCAGTTCTTC
j_gene: TRBJ1-2; v_gene: TRBV12-3/TRBV12-4; abundance: few; d_gene: .; CDR3aa: CASSSAIESYTF; CDR3nt: TGTGCCAGCAGTTCCGCCATCGAGAGCTACACCTTC
j_gene: TRBJ2-3; v_gene: TRBV7-6; abundance: many; d_gene: .; CDR3aa: CASSLDPGVSTDTQYF; CDR3nt: TGTGCCAGCAGCTTAGATCCGGGGGTGAGCACAGATACGCAGTATTTT